Each of the 20 T cell receptor beta chains below was sequenced from the same sample in a study of T cell responses to AZD1222 COVID-19 vaccine. The data were produced by immunoSEQ multiplex PCR, yet TCRdb's version contains in-frame clones alone and is incomplete. This table holds roughly 120,000 clones, around 90% found once. This material consisted of peripheral blood, taken on day 0 of MenACWY control vaccination. These receptors all stem from an adult in good health.

This sequence joins TRBV4-1 and TRBJ2-3; 13 positions match TRBD2. The junction had 9 bases not matched to a gene; V was cut back by 4 bases and J by 2 bases. The CDR3 runs 18 residues. Germline CDR1 and CDR2: MGHRA and YSYEKL. This chain's CDR3 is CASSPGTSGADYTDTQYF. The CDR3 DNA reads as TGCGCCAGCAGCCCGGGGACTAGCGGGGCCGATTACACAGATACGCAGTATTTT.

This clone is a singleton in its sample. This chain uses TRBV27 with TRBJ1-5, with TRBD1 as a possible D gene (5 bases). CDR3 length: 15 amino acids. CDR1 is MNHEY, CDR2 SMNVEV, per germline (reference sequence). Deletions cut 4 bases from V and 3 bases from J, with 13 bases between. The CDR3 DNA follows: TGTGCCAGCAGTTGGCACGGCAGGGACAATCAGCCCCAGCATTTT. This encodes CASSWHGRDNQPQHF.

The CDR3 loop is CASSSGQLEGYGYTF. CDR3 DNA: TGCGCCAGCAGCTCGGGACAGCTAGAAGGCTATGGCTACACCTTC. The V gene is TRBV5-1, the J gene TRBJ1-2; 7 nucleotides agree with TRBD1. J gave up 4 bases and V 3 bases, and 9 bases lay outside the gene matches. The V gene's germline CDR1 is SGHRS and CDR2 YFSETQ. The CDR3 totals 15 residues.

This chain joins TRBV6-6 and TRBJ1-5; the D is unclear. CDR3 length: 14 residues. V lost 5 bases, J lost 4 bases, and 12 bases lay in between. Germline assignment: CDR1 MNHNY and CDR2 SVGAGI (reference sequence). The CDR3: CASSKQVENQPQHF. CDR3 coding DNA: TGTGCCAGCAGTAAGCAGGTGGAGAATCAGCCCCAGCATTTT.

The J gene is TRBJ1-3, the V gene TRBV9, with D perhaps TRBD1 (6 bases). There are 15 residues in the CDR3. Germline V lookup: CDR1 SGDLS, CDR2 YYNGEE. V shed 2 bases and J shed 7 bases, with 16 bases lying between them. CDR3 loop: CASSVREGRGNTIYF. The CDR3 DNA reads TGTGCCAGCAGCGTCCGGGAGGGGAGGGGGAACACCATATATTTT.

The chain is built from TRBV6-6 and TRBJ2-7; perhaps TRBD2 as D (5 bases). CDR3 size: 15 residues. Trimming shortened V by 4 bases and J by 2 bases, and 15 bases separated the two germline ends. The germline gives CDR1 MNHNY, CDR2 SVGAGI (reference sequence). The CDR3 DNA sequence: TGTGCCAGCAGTTTCGCTCGGACGGAGGCCTACGAGCAGTACTTC. As protein: CASSFARTEAYEQYF.

This clone was picked up a small number of times. V gene TRBV30 combines with J gene TRBJ1-1, with D perhaps matching TRBD1 (5 bases). The CDR3 runs 15 residues. Germline CDR1 is GTSNPN and CDR2 is SVGIG (reference sequence). V was pared by 2 bases and J by 3 bases, with 16 bases between. CDR3 nucleotides: TGTGCCTGGAGTTCGGGACCGAAGACTGACACTGAAGCTTTCTTT. As protein: CAWSSGPKTDTEAFF.

In this sample, this clone turned up once. This rearrangement joins TRBV5-1 to TRBJ2-7; 8 bases align to TRBD2. Per germline, CDR1 SGHRS and CDR2 YFSETQ. CDR3 length: 14 amino acids. The V and J ends lost 6 bases and 3 bases, in that order; junction bases with no gene match: 8. CDR3 sequence (DNA): TGCGCCAGCACCCAAGGGACTAGGCGCTACGAGCAGTACTTC. It yields the protein CASTQGTRRYEQYF.

This chain connects TRBV6-2 or TRBV6-3 to TRBJ1-2; D is possibly TRBD1 (6 bases). V dropped 5 bases and J dropped 4 bases, with 17 bases sitting between them. Germline V gives CDR1 MNHEY, CDR2 SVGEGT. The CDR3 length is 15 residues. The CDR3 coding sequence is TGTGCCAGCAGTGCCGGGACAAGGGGTGGCTATGGCTACACCTTC. It encodes CASSAGTRGGYGYTF.

The rearrangement uses TRBV7-2 and TRBJ2-7; 14 nucleotides match TRBD2. The length of the CDR3 is 16 residues. The germline CDR1 and CDR2 sequences are SGHTA and FQGNSA. Unmatched junction bases numbered 6, after V lost 5 bases and J lost 3 bases. CDR3 sequence (DNA): TGTGCCAGCAGCACAGGGACTAGCGGGAGCAACTACGAGCAGTACTTC. It yields the protein CASSTGTSGSNYEQYF. Based on the CDR3 plus reference TRBV7-2 and TRBJ2-7, the full variable domain is GAGVSQSPSNKVTEKGKDVELRCDPISGHTALYWYRQSLGQGLEFLIYFQGNSAPDKSGLPSDRFSAERTGGSVSTLTIQRTQQEDSAVYLCASSTGTSGSNYEQYFGPGTRLTVT.

This clone was seen a few times. The rearrangement joins TRBV28 to TRBJ2-3; no firm D call. Germline CDR1 is MDHEN and CDR2 is SYDVKM. Between the trimmed V and J ends, which lost 7 bases and 2 bases, there was a span of 10 bases. There are 13 residues in the CDR3. The CDR3 sequence is CASTVLHTDTQYF. In nucleotides, the CDR3 is TGTGCCAGCACCGTTCTCCACACAGATACGCAGTATTTT.

This rearrangement joins TRBV4-3 to TRBJ2-5; D gene unclear. CDR1 is LGHNA, CDR2 YSLEER, per germline. Trimming took 0 bases from V and 3 from J, leaving 11 bases between them. The CDR3 runs 15 residues. The CDR3 DNA reads TGCGCCAGCAGCCAAGATCTGGCGGTGAAAGAGACCCAGTACTTC. As protein: CASSQDLAVKETQYF.

This clone showed up just a few times. This chain connects TRBV18 to TRBJ2-3; TRBD2 is a possible D gene (6 bases). This CDR3 is 17 amino acids long. Germline CDR1 KGHSH, CDR2 LQKENI. Trimming removed 2 bases from V and 3 bases from J, with 18 bases in between. The chain's CDR3 is CASSPSPEGRRTDTQYF. CDR3 DNA: TGTGCCAGCTCACCAAGTCCGGAGGGGCGCAGGACAGATACGCAGTATTTT.

The chain joins TRBV19 to TRBJ1-1; D uncertain. V lost 7 bases to trimming and J lost 3 bases, with 12 bases between them. Germline CDR1 is LNHDA and CDR2 is SQIVND (reference sequence). CDR3 length: 13 residues. As DNA, the CDR3 is TGTGCCAGTACCACGAACGGGGACACTGAAGCTTTCTTT. Encoded protein: CASTTNGDTEAFF. Drawing the rest from reference TRBV19 and TRBJ1-1, the complete variable domain is DGGITQSPKYLFRKEGQNVTLSCEQNLNHDAMYWYRQDPGQGLRLIYYSQIVNDFQKGDIAEGYSVSREKKESFPLTVTSAQKNPTAFYLCASTTNGDTEAFFGQGTRLTVV.

A single count supports this clone. The chain employs TRBV5-5 and TRBJ1-5, with D possibly matching TRBD1 (5 bases). Trimming stripped 1 base from V and 6 bases from J, with 14 bases between. Germline CDR1 is SGHKS and CDR2 is YYEKEE (reference sequence). The CDR3 runs 15 residues. Here the CDR3 DNA reads TGTGCCAGCAGCTTGATGGGGGTGATCGGTCAGCCCCAGCATTTT. This sequence encodes CASSLMGVIGQPQHF.

The chain recombines TRBV6-1 with TRBJ1-2, with D tentatively TRBD1 (6 bases). Deletions cut 3 bases from V and 5 bases from J, with 13 bases between. Germline V lookup: CDR1 MNHNS, CDR2 SASEGT. CDR3 length: 14 residues. This CDR3 is CASSDRTVNYGYTF. CDR3 coding DNA: TGTGCCAGCAGTGATCGGACAGTAAATTATGGCTACACCTTC.

The rearrangement links TRBV12-3 or TRBV12-4 to TRBJ2-1; D is undetermined. Trimming stripped 6 bases from V and 4 bases from J, with 4 bases between. The CDR3 has 11 amino acids. CDR3 bases: TGTGCCAGCAGCCGTTACAATGAGCAGTTCTTC. Its translation is CASSRYNEQFF.

The chain couples TRBV20-1 to TRBJ1-5; 7 nucleotides align to TRBD1. This CDR3 comprises 15 residues. The ends lost 3 bases at V and 6 bases at J; junction bases unmatched: 11. CDR1 is DFQATT and CDR2 is SNEGSKA in the germline V gene (reference sequence). In nucleotides, the CDR3 is TGCAGTGCTAGTTGGCAGGGGGAGAGGGGTCAGCCCCAGCATTTT. Encoded protein: CSASWQGERGQPQHF.

This clone was recorded only once. The chain combines TRBV19 with TRBJ2-2; TRBD2 matches 7 bases. CDR3 length: 15 residues. The germline V gene encodes CDR1 LNHDA and CDR2 SQIVND (reference sequence). With V trimmed by 5 bases and J by 2 bases, 5 bases remained unmatched. The CDR3 spells CASSFGGRNTGELFF. CDR3 coding DNA: TGTGCCAGTAGTTTCGGCGGGAGAAACACCGGGGAGCTGTTTTTT.

Concerning this clone: The sample has other DNA sequences that encode this CDR3 too. This rearrangement joins TRBV7-9 to TRBJ1-3; no definite D call. V lost 3 bases to trimming and J lost 0 bases, with 6 bases between them. The CDR3 totals 14 residues. Germline V gene data show CDR1 as SEHNR and CDR2 as FQNEAQ (reference sequence). In nucleotides, the CDR3 is TGTGCCAGCAGCTTTGGGAGCTCTGGAAACACCATATATTTT. This codes for CASSFGSSGNTIYF.